The 32 T cell receptor beta chains given below trace back to one sample, sequenced in a study of early T cells in non-severe SARS-CoV-2 infection. TCRdb itself ran the 5' RACE reads through MiXCR, one entry per CDR3 protein. Counted here are fewer than 120,000 distinct CDR3 sequences, around an eighth occurring once; the ten biggest clones make up 3% to 4.5%. Material: whole blood, obtained at baseline. All receptors come from an adult who was a healthcare worker with PCR-confirmed SARS-CoV-2 infection or an uninfected control (not recorded which).

This clonotype was picked up a small number of times. The chain is built from TRBV19 and TRBJ2-2; D is unresolved. V dropped 3 bases and J dropped 5 bases, with 10 bases sitting between them. This CDR3 is built from 14 residues. Looked up from germline, CDR1 is LNHDA and CDR2 is SQIVND (reference sequence). The CDR3 DNA reads TGTGCCAGTAGTATGACCTTGTCAACCGGGGAGCTGTTTTTT. Residues: CASSMTLSTGELFF.

This clonotype has only a few counts. The V and J genes are TRBV11-2 and TRBJ2-3; TRBD2 is a possible D gene (7 bases). In germline, CDR1 is SGHAT, CDR2 FQNNGV. The CDR3 spans 13 residues. V was pared by 7 bases and J by 3 bases, with 11 bases between. CDR3 DNA: TGTGCCAGCAAAGGGGGGGGGACAGATACGCAGTATTTT. It yields the protein CASKGGGTDTQYF.

There are many counts of this clonotype. The chain couples TRBV12-3 or TRBV12-4 to TRBJ2-1; 11 bases agree with TRBD2. V was clipped by 6 bases and J by 7 bases; unmatched bases: 17. The CDR3 consists of 18 residues. CDR3 sequence: CASRPKETSGAATNEQFF. The CDR3 bases are TGTGCCAGCAGGCCAAAGGAGACTAGCGGGGCAGCTACGAATGAGCAGTTCTTC.

This clonotype was seen at least ten times. The CDR3: CASSTRTHNTGELFF. In nucleotides, the CDR3 is TGTGCCAGCAGCACACGGACACATAACACCGGGGAGCTGTTTTTT. The chain couples TRBV11-2 to TRBJ2-2; tentative D call: TRBD1 (5 bases). This CDR3 contains 15 residues. The germline CDR1 and CDR2 sequences are SGHAT and FQNNGV. Trimming stripped 5 bases from V and 2 bases from J, with 12 bases between.

This clonotype was seen at least ten times. V usage is TRBV5-1 and J usage is TRBJ2-3; 8 positions agree with TRBD2. There are 15 residues in the CDR3. Germline V gene sequence: CDR1 SGHRS, CDR2 YFSETQ. V lost 3 bases and J lost 4; bases outside the gene matches: 7. CDR3 sequence reads: CASSSRAGVADTQYF. The CDR3 coding sequence is TGCGCCAGCAGCTCTAGAGCGGGAGTGGCAGATACGCAGTATTTT.

This clonotype was counted at least ten times. The chain joins TRBV20-1 to TRBJ2-3, with 8 bases that match TRBD2. After removal of 6 bases from V and 3 bases from J, the junction contained 8 bases not matched to a gene. The germline gives CDR1 DFQATT, CDR2 SNEGSKA (reference sequence). The CDR3 runs 14 residues. CDR3 DNA sequence: TGCAGTGCCCCGAAAAGCGGGGGAACAGATACGCAGTATTTT. The encoded protein is CSAPKSGGTDTQYF.

This clonotype was seen ten or more times. The CDR3 region has the DNA TGTGCCAGTAGTATCTCGGCAGACTACGAGCAGTACTTC. It yields the protein CASSISADYEQYF. V gene TRBV19 combines with J gene TRBJ2-7, with D uncertain. Trimming removed 3 bases from V and 3 bases from J, with 9 bases in between. The germline V gene has CDR1 LNHDA and CDR2 SQIVND (reference sequence). This CDR3 has 13 residues. Complete variable domain (other parts from reference TRBV19 and TRBJ2-7): DGGITQSPKYLFRKEGQNVTLSCEQNLNHDAMYWYRQDPGQGLRLIYYSQIVNDFQKGDIAEGYSVSREKKESFPLTVTSAQKNPTAFYLCASSISADYEQYFGPGTRLTVT.

This chain connects TRBV5-1 to TRBJ1-5; D is perhaps TRBD1 (5 bases). V lost 4 bases, J lost 0 bases, and 8 bases lay in between. The germline V gene has CDR1 SGHRS and CDR2 YFSETQ. This CDR3 has 14 residues. CDR3 amino acids: CASSPDISNQPQHF. The DNA for the CDR3 is TGCGCCAGCAGCCCGGACATTAGCAATCAGCCCCAGCATTTT.

The CDR3 nucleotides are TGTGCCAGCAGCCTCAGGGACGTCACTGAAGCTTTCTTT. Its translation: CASSLRDVTEAFF. The rearrangement links TRBV6-1 to TRBJ1-1, with D possibly TRBD1 on 5 matching bases. V was cut by 6 bases and J by 4 bases, with 12 bases left in between. The germline gives CDR1 MNHNS, CDR2 SASEGT. The CDR3 is made up of 13 amino acids.

This chain links TRBV3-1 with TRBJ1-1, with no clear D. Germline CDR1 LGHDT, CDR2 YNNKEL (reference sequence). Trimming removed 2 bases from V and 1 base from J, with 8 bases in between. CDR3 length: 14 residues. CDR3 sequence: CASSQYRGNTEAFF. The CDR3 coding sequence is TGTGCCAGCAGCCAATATAGAGGGAACACTGAAGCTTTCTTT.

CDR3 DNA sequence: TGTGCCAGCAGCCGGGACAGGGGCCAGCCCCAGCATTTT. Amino acid sequence: CASSRDRGQPQHF. The chain employs TRBV12-3 or TRBV12-4 and TRBJ1-5; 10 bases line up with TRBD1. With 6 bases clipped from V and 7 bases from J, the junction kept 3 bases outside the gene matches. This CDR3 region has 13 residues.

This chain joins TRBV7-9 and TRBJ1-2; TRBD1 is a possible D gene (5 bases). V gave up 1 base and J gave up 4 bases, with 13 bases separating them. Germline-derived CDR1 and CDR2 are SEHNR and FQNEAQ (reference sequence). This CDR3 has 15 amino acids. CDR3 in DNA: TGTGCCAGCAGCTTAGTCCGGGGGGTCGGCTATGGCTACACCTTC. This codes for CASSLVRGVGYGYTF.

The V and J genes are TRBV30 and TRBJ1-2; 7 bases are a match to TRBD1. CDR1 and CDR2 from the germline V gene are GTSNPN and SVGIG (reference sequence). This CDR3 is 15 amino acids long. V lost 1 base and J lost 2; bases outside the gene matches: 7. The CDR3 reads CAWSGPKTGNYGYTF. The CDR3 coding sequence is TGTGCCTGGAGTGGGCCGAAGACAGGGAACTATGGCTACACCTTC.

This clonotype was seen ten or more times. DNA for the CDR3: TGCGCCAGCAGCCAGTGGGGAGAGCATGAAAAACTGTTTTTT. Translating it yields CASSQWGEHEKLFF. This sequence joins TRBV4-1 and TRBJ1-4; D call uncertain. From germline, CDR1 is MGHRA and CDR2 YSYEKL. The V end was cut by 3 bases, the J end by 6 bases, with 11 bases between. This CDR3 has 14 residues.

The chain recombines TRBV5-1 with TRBJ2-3; D uncertain. Trimming cost V 4 bases and J 4 bases, with 13 bases left between them. CDR1 and CDR2 (germline): SGHRS, YFSETQ. The CDR3 contains 14 residues. The CDR3 protein is CASSPWVGADTQYF. The CDR3 nucleotides read TGCGCCAGCAGCCCCTGGGTGGGTGCAGATACGCAGTATTTT.

This clonotype was seen only a few times. V gene TRBV2 combines with J gene TRBJ2-5; no firm D call. Germline V gene data show CDR1 as SNHLY and CDR2 as FYNNEI. This CDR3 spans 15 amino acids. V lost 0 bases, J lost 10 bases, and 18 bases lay in between. The chain's CDR3 is CASSEATTPQEVQYF. CDR3 DNA sequence: TGTGCCAGCAGTGAAGCAACGACGCCCCAAGAAGTCCAGTACTTC.

The chain links TRBV6-5 to TRBJ2-1; 7 bases match TRBD2. The CDR3 length is 17 residues. Germline lookup yields CDR1 MNHEY and CDR2 SVGAGI. V lost 1 base, J lost 6 bases, and 12 bases stayed unmatched. This CDR3 is CASSYFKGTTLRNEQFF. DNA of the CDR3: TGTGCCAGCAGTTACTTTAAGGGGACTACTTTACGCAATGAGCAGTTCTTC.

This clonotype turned up a few times. The rearrangement links TRBV20-1 to TRBJ2-3, with TRBD2 matching 9 bases. CDR1 DFQATT and CDR2 SNEGSKA come from the germline V gene (reference sequence). V gave up 7 bases and J gave up 5 bases; unmatched junction bases: 10. This CDR3 contains 14 residues. In DNA, the CDR3 is TGCAGTGGTCGAGCGGGGGGCGGGATAGATACGCAGTATTTT. Translated, it gives CSGRAGGGIDTQYF.

In this sample, this clonotype turned up many times. The chain uses TRBV12-3 or TRBV12-4 and TRBJ2-6; D might be TRBD1 or TRBD2, each matching 6 bases. This CDR3 spans 14 amino acids. Trimming removed 6 bases from V and 2 bases from J, with 8 bases in between. CDR3 nucleotide sequence: TGTGCCAGCAGCGGGGGCGCTGGGGCCAACGTCCTGACTTTC. Translation: CASSGGAGANVLTF.

The chain combines TRBV5-4 with TRBJ1-6; TRBD1 is a possible D gene (6 bases). Germline CDR1 reads SGHNT; CDR2 reads YYREEE (reference sequence). The CDR3 is 15 amino acids. V was clipped by 2 bases and J by 14 bases, with 20 bases between them. The CDR3 loop is CASSLDGTRGDSLHF. The CDR3 coding sequence is TGTGCCAGCAGCTTAGACGGGACCAGGGGTGACTCCCTCCACTTT.

The CDR3 nucleotides read TGTGCCAGCAGCCAGGACAGCCGCTATGGCTACACCTTC. Residues: CASSQDSRYGYTF. The chain links TRBV4-2 to TRBJ1-2; TRBD1 might be the D (6 bases). The CDR3 contains 13 residues. Trimming took off 3 bases at V and 4 bases at J, with 9 bases between the two ends. Germline lookup yields CDR1 LGHNA and CDR2 YNFKEQ.

The genes are TRBV20-1 and TRBJ1-1; D ambiguous. With 0 bases removed from V and 5 bases from J, the gap between germline ends came to 16 bases. The CDR3 is made up of 15 amino acids. Germline V lookup: CDR1 DFQATT, CDR2 SNEGSKA (reference sequence). The CDR3 DNA follows: TGCAGTGCTAGAGACCCCGCACAACAGTCGACTGAAGCTTTCTTT. It codes for CSARDPAQQSTEAFF.

The genes are TRBV27 and TRBJ1-2; D uncertain. The germline CDR1 and CDR2 sequences are MNHEY and SMNVEV (reference sequence). The ends were cut back, 6 bases at V and 5 bases at J, with 16 bases in the middle. The CDR3 extends over 14 amino acids. In nucleotides, the CDR3 is TGTGCCAGCAGCTTAGTCGGACGAGGGTATGGCTACACCTTC. This gives the protein CASSLVGRGYGYTF.

This clonotype was picked up a small number of times. This chain links TRBV11-3 with TRBJ2-1, with D perhaps TRBD2 (5 bases). This CDR3 comprises 16 residues. V shed 0 bases and J shed 4 bases, with 13 bases lying between them. The germline gives CDR1 SGHNT, CDR2 YENEEA. This CDR3 is CASSLEGSAPYNEQFF. The CDR3 DNA sequence: TGTGCCAGCAGCTTAGAAGGTAGCGCTCCTTACAATGAGCAGTTCTTC.

With regard to this clonotype: The junction does not match germline at one end; this may be a read error. V is TRBV5-8 and J is TRBJ2-3; D unresolved. The CDR3 is 14 residues long. From germline, CDR1 is SGHTS and CDR2 YDEGEE. CDR3 sequence reads: CASRPPGSTDTQYF. The CDR3 DNA reads as TGCGCCAGCCGTCCGCCCGGATCCACAGATACGCAGTATTTT.

The chain joins TRBV6-5 to TRBJ2-7, with no clear D. CDR1 and CDR2 from the germline V gene are MNHEY and SVGAGI. The germline V and J ends were trimmed by 0 bases and 2 bases, with 14 bases remaining between them. This CDR3 is 16 amino acids long. This CDR3 reads CASSYSTGSATYEQYF. DNA of the CDR3: TGTGCCAGCAGTTACTCGACCGGGTCTGCCACCTACGAGCAGTACTTC.

The chain uses TRBV7-8 and TRBJ1-5, with D tentatively TRBD1 (6 bases). The length of the CDR3 is 15 residues. Germline lookup yields CDR1 SGHVS and CDR2 FQNEAQ. Trimming removed 0 bases from V and 3 bases from J, with 9 bases in between. CDR3 protein: CASSLAAGVNQPQHF. The CDR3 DNA follows: TGTGCCAGCAGCTTAGCCGCAGGGGTCAATCAGCCCCAGCATTTT.

This clonotype was counted only a few times. The rearrangement uses TRBV28 and TRBJ1-1; no definite D call. Looked up from germline, CDR1 is MDHEN and CDR2 is SYDVKM. This CDR3 region has 14 residues. Trimming cost V 5 bases and J 0 bases, with 10 bases left between them. In nucleotides, the CDR3 is TGTGCCAGCAGTGCCAGGCCTATGAACACTGAAGCTTTCTTT. Translating gives CASSARPMNTEAFF.

This clonotype appeared many times. The genes are TRBV20-1 and TRBJ1-1; D is possibly TRBD1 (6 bases). CDR3 length: 13 amino acids. Deletions cut 2 bases from V and 2 bases from J, with 9 bases between. The germline V gene encodes CDR1 DFQATT and CDR2 SNEGSKA (reference sequence). In DNA, the CDR3 is TGCAGTGCTAGATCAGGGGTTAACACTGAAGCTTTCTTT. This codes for CSARSGVNTEAFF.

This clonotype was seen more than once but under ten times. J is TRBJ1-5 and V is TRBV7-2; 7 bases align to TRBD1. CDR3 length: 13 residues. Germline V gives CDR1 SGHTA, CDR2 FQGNSA. The V and J ends lost 4 bases and 11 bases, in that order; junction bases with no gene match: 8. The CDR3 reads CASSSQGPAAQHF. Here the CDR3 DNA reads TGTGCCAGCAGCTCACAGGGGCCCGCGGCCCAGCATTTT.

This clonotype was recorded a few times. The chain couples TRBV10-3 to TRBJ1-3, with D uncertain. The germline V and J ends were trimmed by 11 bases and 0 bases, with 20 bases remaining between them. Germline CDR1 and CDR2: ENHRY and SYGVKD. The CDR3 totals 16 residues. CDR3 DNA: TGTGCCTCCTCCTGGCAGCCAACTTACTCTGGAAACACCATATATTTT. Translating it yields CASSWQPTYSGNTIYF.

In its sample, this clonotype was seen a few times. The CDR3 sequence is CASSPWAQGGGTDTQYF. The CDR3 DNA sequence: TGTGCCAGCAGCCCATGGGCGCAGGGGGGAGGCACAGATACGCAGTATTTT. The V call is TRBV7-2, the J call TRBJ2-3; D might be TRBD1 (7 bases). This CDR3 comprises 17 residues. The germline V gene encodes CDR1 SGHTA and CDR2 FQGNSA. The V end was cut by 5 bases, the J end by 1 base, with 19 bases between. Looking up the rest from reference TRBV7-2 and TRBJ2-3 gives the full variable domain: GAGVSQSPSNKVTEKGKDVELRCDPISGHTALYWYRQSLGQGLEFLIYFQGNSAPDKSGLPSDRFSAERTGGSVSTLTIQRTQQEDSAVYLCASSPWAQGGGTDTQYFGPGTRLTVL.